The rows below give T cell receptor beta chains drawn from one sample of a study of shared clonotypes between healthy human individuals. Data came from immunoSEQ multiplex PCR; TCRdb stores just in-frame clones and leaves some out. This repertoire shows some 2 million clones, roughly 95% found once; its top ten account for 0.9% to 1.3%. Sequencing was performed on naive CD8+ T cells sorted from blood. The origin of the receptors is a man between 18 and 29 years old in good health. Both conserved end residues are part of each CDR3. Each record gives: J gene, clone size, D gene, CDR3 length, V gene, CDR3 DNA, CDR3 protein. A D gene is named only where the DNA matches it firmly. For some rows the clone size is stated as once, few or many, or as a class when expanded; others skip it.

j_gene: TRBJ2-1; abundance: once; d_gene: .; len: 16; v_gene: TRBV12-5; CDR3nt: TGTGCTAGTGGTTTGGTACCGGGTCAGGCCAACAATGAGCAGTTCTTC; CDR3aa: CASGLVPGQANNEQFF
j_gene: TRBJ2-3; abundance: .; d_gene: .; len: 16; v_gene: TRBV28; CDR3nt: TGTGCCAGCAGTTTTAGCTTCAGGGGGGACACAGATACGCAGTATTTT; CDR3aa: CASSFSFRGDTDTQYF
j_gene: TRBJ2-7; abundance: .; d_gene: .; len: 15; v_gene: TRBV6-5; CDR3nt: TGTGCCAGCAGTTACCTCTCAGTACCAGGCGACGAGCAGTACTTC; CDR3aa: CASSYLSVPGDEQYF
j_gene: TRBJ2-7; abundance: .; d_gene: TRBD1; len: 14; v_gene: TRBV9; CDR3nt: TGTGCCAGCAGCGGGAGGACAGGGCCCCACGAGCAGTACTTC; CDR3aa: CASSGRTGPHEQYF
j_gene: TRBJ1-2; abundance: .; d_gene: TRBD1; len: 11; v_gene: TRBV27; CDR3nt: TGTGCCAGCGGACAGGGGTACGGCTACACCTTC; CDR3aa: CASGQGYGYTF
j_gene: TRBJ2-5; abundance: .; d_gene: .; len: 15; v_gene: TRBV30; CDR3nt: TGTGCCTGGAGTGTACCTTGGGTGGAACAAGAGACCCAGTACTTC; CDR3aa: CAWSVPWVEQETQYF
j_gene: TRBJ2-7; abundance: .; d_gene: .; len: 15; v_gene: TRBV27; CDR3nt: TGTGCCAGCAGTTTGGGAATTTCCTCAACCTACGAGCAGTACTTC; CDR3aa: CASSLGISSTYEQYF
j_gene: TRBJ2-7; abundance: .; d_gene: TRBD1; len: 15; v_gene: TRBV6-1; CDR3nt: TGTGCCAGCAGTGAGGGATCTGGGACAGTTTACGAGCAGTACTTC; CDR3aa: CASSEGSGTVYEQYF
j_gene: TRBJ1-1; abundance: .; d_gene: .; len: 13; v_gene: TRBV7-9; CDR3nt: TGTGCCAGCAGCACCGACCGGAACACTGAAGCTTTCTTT; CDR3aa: CASSTDRNTEAFF
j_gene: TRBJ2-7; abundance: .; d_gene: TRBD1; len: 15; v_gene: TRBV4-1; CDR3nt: TGCGCCAGCAGCCAAGAAGGGGGCCTCTCCTACGAGCAGTACTTC; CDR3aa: CASSQEGGLSYEQYF
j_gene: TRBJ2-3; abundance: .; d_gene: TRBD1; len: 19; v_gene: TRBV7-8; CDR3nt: TGTGCCAGCAGCCTCCCTTCAGGTTTGGGGACAGGGGGCACAGATACGCAGTATTTT; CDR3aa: CASSLPSGLGTGGTDTQYF
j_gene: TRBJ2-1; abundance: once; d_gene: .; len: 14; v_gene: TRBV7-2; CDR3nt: TGTGCCAGCAGCCTCCGGGAGCCCCCCGGAGAGCAGTTCTTC; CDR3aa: CASSLREPPGEQFF
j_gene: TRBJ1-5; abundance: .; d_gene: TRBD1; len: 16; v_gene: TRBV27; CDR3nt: TGTGCCAGCAGTTTGAGATGGGACAGGGAAGGTCAGCCCCAGCATTTT; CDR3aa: CASSLRWDREGQPQHF
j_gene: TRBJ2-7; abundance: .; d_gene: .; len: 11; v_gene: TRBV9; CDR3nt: TGTGCCAGCAGCTACGGGGACGAGCAGTACTTC; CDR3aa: CASSYGDEQYF
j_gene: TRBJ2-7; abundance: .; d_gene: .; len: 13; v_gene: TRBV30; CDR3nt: TGTGCCTGTGGTGGACGGGCGGACTACGAGCAGTACTTC; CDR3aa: CACGGRADYEQYF
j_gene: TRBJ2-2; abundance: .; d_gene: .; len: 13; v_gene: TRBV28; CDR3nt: TGTGCCAGCAGTCGGCGGAACACCGGGGAGCTGTTTTTT; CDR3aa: CASSRRNTGELFF
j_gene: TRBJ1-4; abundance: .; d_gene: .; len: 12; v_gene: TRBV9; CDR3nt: TGTGCCAGCAGCTACGACGGGTTGAAACTGTTTTTT; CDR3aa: CASSYDGLKLFF
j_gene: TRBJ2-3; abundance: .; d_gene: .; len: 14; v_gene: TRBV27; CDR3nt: TGTGCCAGCAGTCCCTCCGTAGCTACAGATACGCAGTATTTT; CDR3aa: CASSPSVATDTQYF
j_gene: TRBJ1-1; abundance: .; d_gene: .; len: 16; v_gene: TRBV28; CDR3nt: TGTGCCAGCACCCATCCCGGGGATCAATCGGGGACTGAAGCTTTCTTT; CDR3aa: CASTHPGDQSGTEAFF
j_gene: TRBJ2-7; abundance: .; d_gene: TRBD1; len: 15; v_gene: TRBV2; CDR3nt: TGTGCCAGCACCCTACTGACAGGGGGCAAATACGAGCAGTACTTC; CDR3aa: CASTLLTGGKYEQYF
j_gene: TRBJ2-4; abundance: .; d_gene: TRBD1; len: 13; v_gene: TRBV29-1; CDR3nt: TGCAGCGTTGAAGACGAGGGGGCAGACATTCAGTACTTC; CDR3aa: CSVEDEGADIQYF
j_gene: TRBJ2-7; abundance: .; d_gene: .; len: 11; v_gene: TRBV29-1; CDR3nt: TGCAGCGTTAACCAGGGCAACGAGCAGTACTTC; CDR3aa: CSVNQGNEQYF
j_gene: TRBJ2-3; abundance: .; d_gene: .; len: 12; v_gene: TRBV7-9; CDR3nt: TGTGCCAGCCGCAGGACGCCAGATACGCAGTATTTT; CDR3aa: CASRRTPDTQYF
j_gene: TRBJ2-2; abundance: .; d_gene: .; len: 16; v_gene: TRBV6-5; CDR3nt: TGTGCCAGCAGTTACGAGGTGGGGGAGAACACCGGGGAGCTGTTTTTT; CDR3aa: CASSYEVGENTGELFF
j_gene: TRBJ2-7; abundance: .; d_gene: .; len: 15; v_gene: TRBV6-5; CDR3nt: TGTGCCAGCAGTTACGGGGCGGTAAACTCCTACGAGCAGTACTTC; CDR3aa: CASSYGAVNSYEQYF
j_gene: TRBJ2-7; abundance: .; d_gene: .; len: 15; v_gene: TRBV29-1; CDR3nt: TGCAGCATACTGGGGGGAGTTAGGGCCGATTACGAGCAGTACTTC; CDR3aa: CSILGGVRADYEQYF
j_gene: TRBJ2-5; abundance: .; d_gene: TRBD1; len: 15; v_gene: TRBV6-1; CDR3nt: TGTGCCAGCAGTGAAGACGGGCAGGGGGTTGAGACCCAGTACTTC; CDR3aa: CASSEDGQGVETQYF
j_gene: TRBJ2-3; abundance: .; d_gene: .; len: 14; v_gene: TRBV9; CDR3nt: TGTGCCAGCAGCTCGGGACCTTACACAGATACGCAGTATTTT; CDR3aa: CASSSGPYTDTQYF
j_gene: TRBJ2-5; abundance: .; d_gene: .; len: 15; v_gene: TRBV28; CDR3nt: TGTGCCAGCAGTCTCTGGGACGGAGATCTGGAGACCCAGTACTTC; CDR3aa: CASSLWDGDLETQYF
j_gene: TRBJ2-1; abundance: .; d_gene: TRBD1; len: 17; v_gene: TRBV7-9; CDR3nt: TGTGCCAGCAGCTCCCGGGGGGACAGGGTAAACTACAATGAGCAGTTCTTC; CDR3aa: CASSSRGDRVNYNEQFF
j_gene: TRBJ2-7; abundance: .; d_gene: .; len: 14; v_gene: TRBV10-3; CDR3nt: TGTGCCATCAGTGAGTCGCCGGACAGCTACGAGCAGTACTTC; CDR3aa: CAISESPDSYEQYF
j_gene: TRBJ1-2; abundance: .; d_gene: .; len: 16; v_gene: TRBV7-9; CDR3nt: TGTGCCAGCAGCTTATCCGAGGCTGTGGGGGCGAAGGGCTACACCTTC; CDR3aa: CASSLSEAVGAKGYTF